The 31 T cell receptor beta chains below all came from one sample that was sequenced in a study of shared clonotypes between healthy human individuals. Repertoires were generated with immunoSEQ multiplex PCR, while TCRdb's copy carries only in-frame clones and drops some. The sample contains over a million clones, around 82% of which appear only once. Material for sequencing was memory CD4+ T cells from PBMCs. Indicated subset: CD45RA-negative fraction. These receptor sequences come from a man between 18 and 29 years old in good health. Some clones in this sample may be carry-over from other donors' samples.

The rearrangement uses TRBV6-6 and TRBJ1-2; D may be TRBD1 (5 bases). This CDR3 contains 15 residues. Trimming left V 7 bases short and J 4 bases short, with 19 bases between. The germline V gene encodes CDR1 MNHNY and CDR2 SVGAGI (reference sequence). The CDR3 is CASTLQGAQLYGYTF. CDR3 coding DNA: TGTGCCAGCACCCTCCAGGGCGCTCAGCTCTATGGCTACACCTTC.

Note on this clone: The junction and the germline gene differ at one end; a read error may be behind it. The chain joins TRBV7-2 to TRBJ2-7; no reliable D call. Germline CDR1 SGHTA, CDR2 FQGNSA. The length of the CDR3 is 12 residues. The CDR3 DNA reads TGTGCCAGCAGCCTTGAGCAACTGCAGCAATACTTC. It is translated as CASSLEQLQQYF.

In its sample, this clone was seen once. V is TRBV7-8 and J is TRBJ2-3; tentatively, D is TRBD1 or TRBD2 (6 bases each). The CDR3 is made up of 16 amino acids. The V end was cut by 8 bases, the J end by 1 base, with 19 bases between. The V gene's germline CDR1 is SGHVS and CDR2 FQNEAQ. The DNA for the CDR3 is TGTGCCAGCGAAAACACCGGGGGACATCGCACAGATACGCAGTATTTT. Translation: CASENTGGHRTDTQYF.

This chain uses TRBV7-3 with TRBJ2-3, with a weak D call TRBD1 (6 bases). The germline V gene has CDR1 SGHTA and CDR2 FQGTGA. CDR3 length: 15 residues. The ends were cut back, 5 bases at V and 2 bases at J, with 14 bases in the middle. The CDR3 nucleotides read TGTGCCAGCAGCCCCCTAGGGGGTAACACAGATACGCAGTATTTT. Its protein is CASSPLGGNTDTQYF.

The rearrangement uses TRBV7-9 and TRBJ2-5; D gene unclear. The CDR3 is 13 amino acids. V was cut by 4 bases and J by 5 bases, with 11 bases left in between. CDR1 and CDR2 (germline): SEHNR, FQNEAQ (reference sequence). This chain's CDR3 is CASSSDGWETQYF. CDR3 sequence (DNA): TGTGCCAGCAGCTCGGACGGATGGGAGACCCAGTACTTC.

V usage is TRBV7-3 and J usage is TRBJ2-1; no firm D call. V was trimmed by 2 bases and J by 7 bases, leaving 9 bases between them. The CDR3 is made up of 13 amino acids. Per the germline V gene, CDR1 is SGHTA and CDR2 is FQGTGA. CDR3 loop: CASSLSPRNEQFF. CDR3 in DNA: TGTGCCAGCAGCTTATCTCCTAGGAATGAGCAGTTCTTC.

V usage is TRBV6-1 and J usage is TRBJ2-7; D gene uncertain. The V gene lost 1 base and the J gene lost 6 bases, with 4 bases spanning the gap. The CDR3 is 11 residues long. CDR1 is MNHNS, CDR2 SASEGT, per germline. CDR3 nucleotide sequence: TGTGCCAGCAGTGAAGAAGTCGAGCAGTACTTC. Amino acids: CASSEEVEQYF.

The CDR3 DNA follows: TGTGCCTGGAGTGTACCTGGGGGCCCAACTAATGAAAAACTGTTTTTT. Translation: CAWSVPGGPTNEKLFF. This chain joins TRBV30 and TRBJ1-4, with D possibly being TRBD1 (6 bases). V lost 0 bases and J lost 0, with 11 bases in between. The CDR3 contains 16 residues. In germline, CDR1 is GTSNPN, CDR2 SVGIG (reference sequence).

The chain links TRBV30 to TRBJ1-6; tentative D call: TRBD1 (5 bases). V lost 2 bases and J 4 bases, leaving 12 bases between the germline ends. This CDR3 spans 15 amino acids. The germline V gene has CDR1 GTSNPN and CDR2 SVGIG (reference sequence). The CDR3 region is CAWSSAGPYNSPLHF. In DNA, the CDR3 is TGTGCCTGGAGTTCAGCGGGACCGTATAATTCACCCCTCCACTTT. Full variable domain (rest looked up from reference TRBV30 and TRBJ1-6): SQTIHQWPATLVQPVGSPLSLECTVEGTSNPNLYWYRQAAGRGLQLLFYSVGIGQISSEVPQNLSASRPQDRQFILSSKKLLLSDSGFYLCAWSSAGPYNSPLHFGNGTRLTVT.

This clone was recorded once. The chain has TRBV2 and TRBJ2-1; TRBD2 matches at 9 bases. The CDR3 is 16 amino acids. Trimming removed 8 bases from V and 8 bases from J; junction bases left unmatched: 16. CDR1 is SNHLY, CDR2 FYNNEI, per germline. CDR3 DNA sequence: TGTGCCAGCTTAAAGGCTAGCGGGGCCCTTAGGGATGAGCAGTTCTTC. This codes for CASLKASGALRDEQFF.

The chain has TRBV19 and TRBJ2-3; possibly TRBD1 for D (6 bases). The CDR3 covers 17 residues. CDR1 is LNHDA, CDR2 SQIVND, per germline (reference sequence). The germline V and J ends were trimmed by 5 bases and 1 base, with 19 bases remaining between them. The CDR3 region is CASSRRHRVSGTDTQYF. Written as DNA, the CDR3 is TGTGCCAGTAGTCGACGTCACAGGGTCAGCGGCACAGATACGCAGTATTTT.

V is TRBV19 and J is TRBJ1-2; D is ambiguous. The V gene lost 5 bases and the J gene lost 2 bases, with 12 bases spanning the gap. The CDR3 contains 14 residues. Germline CDR1 reads LNHDA; CDR2 reads SQIVND (reference sequence). CDR3 protein: CASSGQARNYGYTF. The DNA of the CDR3 is TGTGCCAGTAGTGGGCAGGCCCGAAACTATGGCTACACCTTC.

This clone occurred once. The chain combines TRBV7-6 with TRBJ1-3; weak D call: TRBD1 (6 bases). Germline V gene data show CDR1 as SGHVS and CDR2 as FNYEAQ. Trimming cost V 1 base and J 2 bases, with 12 bases left between them. The CDR3 runs 16 residues. The CDR3 spells CASSLDDRLPGNTIYF. DNA for the CDR3: TGTGCCAGCAGCTTAGATGACAGGCTCCCTGGAAACACCATATATTTT. Looking up the rest from reference TRBV7-6 and TRBJ1-3 gives the full variable domain: GAGVSQSPRYKVTKRGQDVALRCDPISGHVSLYWYRQALGQGPEFLTYFNYEAQQDKSGLPNDRFSAERPEGSISTLTIQRTEQRDSAMYRCASSLDDRLPGNTIYFGEGSWLTVV.

V gene TRBV7-2 combines with J gene TRBJ1-5; D gene ambiguous. Per germline, CDR1 SGHTA and CDR2 FQGNSA. V dropped 1 base and J dropped 7 bases, with 11 bases sitting between them. The CDR3 length is 14 residues. The CDR3 bases are TGTGCCAGCAGCTTAGATGTTGCGGGCCAGCCCCAGCATTTT. This translates into CASSLDVAGQPQHF.

This clone has only a few counts. The rearrangement links TRBV19 to TRBJ2-2, with 10 bases identical to TRBD1. There are 16 residues in the CDR3. V lost 5 bases and J lost 4; bases outside the gene matches: 7. The germline V gene has CDR1 LNHDA and CDR2 SQIVND (reference sequence). DNA for the CDR3: TGTGCCAGTAGTCCGCGACAGGGGGCGGGCACCGGGGAGCTGTTTTTT. Protein: CASSPRQGAGTGELFF.

On this clone itself: Additional DNA sequences in this sample encode the identical CDR3. The CDR3 DNA sequence: TGTGCCAGCAGCCCGGGTATGAGCACAGATACGCAGTATTTT. It yields the protein CASSPGMSTDTQYF. The rearrangement joins TRBV7-3 to TRBJ2-3; D is ambiguous. CDR1 is SGHTA and CDR2 is FQGTGA in the germline V gene. Trimming stripped 5 bases from V and 0 bases from J, with 9 bases between. The CDR3 totals 14 residues.

J is TRBJ1-3 and V is TRBV19, with D possibly TRBD1 on 5 matching bases. Germline CDR1 reads LNHDA; CDR2 reads SQIVND (reference sequence). CDR3 length: 20 residues. V gave up 2 bases and J gave up 0 bases, with 23 bases separating them. The CDR3 sequence: CASSIFSVLVGRVSGNTIYF. The DNA for the CDR3 is TGTGCCAGTAGTATATTTTCGGTGCTGGTGGGGCGCGTCTCTGGAAACACCATATATTTT.

This chain connects TRBV30 to TRBJ1-3; D is uncertain. The CDR3 contains 12 residues. In germline, CDR1 is GTSNPN, CDR2 SVGIG (reference sequence). V lost 3 bases and J lost 1, with 4 bases in between. The CDR3 nucleotides are TGTGCCTGGAGGAGGTCTGGAAACACCATATATTTT. Amino acids: CAWRRSGNTIYF.

The V and J genes are TRBV25-1 and TRBJ1-6; tentatively, D is TRBD1 (6 bases). Germline V gene data show CDR1 as MGHDK and CDR2 as SYGVNS. The V and J ends lost 4 bases and 0 bases respectively, with 16 bases between them. CDR3 length equals 18 residues. The CDR3: CASSGRGEGVSYNSPLHF. The CDR3 nucleotides read TGTGCCAGCAGTGGTCGCGGAGAGGGGGTCTCCTATAATTCACCCCTCCACTTT.

Comments on this clone: Distinct nucleotide sequences in the sample also encode this CDR3. This chain uses TRBV30 with TRBJ2-1, with D perhaps matching TRBD1 (6 bases). V shed 0 bases and J shed 7 bases, with 10 bases lying between them. The germline CDR1 and CDR2 sequences are GTSNPN and SVGIG (reference sequence). The CDR3 extends over 13 amino acids. The CDR3 sequence: CAWSVQGRNEQFF. The CDR3 coding sequence is TGTGCCTGGAGTGTACAGGGCAGGAATGAGCAGTTCTTC.

V and J are TRBV27 and TRBJ2-2; TRBD1 is a possible D gene (5 bases). CDR1 MNHEY and CDR2 SMNVEV come from the germline V gene (reference sequence). The V end was cut by 7 bases, the J end by 5 bases, with 20 bases between. The CDR3 consists of 16 residues. The CDR3 spells CASTKKGQGWTGELFF. In DNA form, the CDR3 reads TGTGCCAGCACAAAAAAAGGTCAGGGTTGGACCGGGGAGCTGTTTTTT.

This sequence joins TRBV10-3 and TRBJ2-3; TRBD2 matches 12 bases. V lost 8 bases to trimming and J lost 4 bases; unmatched junction nucleotides: 7. The CDR3 runs 15 residues. The V gene's germline CDR1 is ENHRY and CDR2 SYGVKD. For the CDR3, the DNA is TGTGCCATCCGAAGGACTAGCGGGACTTCAGATACGCAGTATTTT. Protein: CAIRRTSGTSDTQYF.

The rearrangement links TRBV5-1 to TRBJ2-1, with 8 positions matching TRBD2. The germline CDR1 and CDR2 sequences are SGHRS and YFSETQ. The J segment lost 3 bases and the V segment lost 3 bases, leaving 8 bases of the junction unmatched. This CDR3 is built from 16 residues. CDR3 nucleotide sequence: TGCGCCAGCAGCTGGGGGGCGACTAGCGTCTACAATGAGCAGTTCTTC. This sequence encodes CASSWGATSVYNEQFF.

The rearrangement joins TRBV11-2 to TRBJ2-7; D is unresolved. CDR1 and CDR2 from the germline V gene are SGHAT and FQNNGV. The CDR3 has 15 amino acids. V lost 2 bases and J lost 2, with 13 bases in between. This CDR3 is CASSLMLSTAYEQYF. The CDR3 nucleotides are TGTGCCAGCAGCTTAATGCTCTCTACCGCCTACGAGCAGTACTTC. Full variable domain (remainder filled in from reference TRBV11-2 and TRBJ2-7): EAGVAQSPRYKIIEKRQSVAFWCNPISGHATLYWYQQILGQGPKLLIQFQNNGVVDDSQLPKDRFSAERLKGVDSTLKIQPAKLEDSAVYLCASSLMLSTAYEQYFGPGTRLTVT.

This clone was seen only once. This chain links TRBV6-1 with TRBJ1-5; D gene unclear. The V gene's germline CDR1 is MNHNS and CDR2 SASEGT. The CDR3 consists of 15 residues. Trimming cost V 5 bases and J 7 bases, with 18 bases left between them. CDR3 protein: CASSPLEGFGQPQHF. CDR3 DNA: TGTGCCAGCAGTCCCCTAGAGGGATTCGGGCAGCCCCAGCATTTT.

In DNA, the CDR3 is TGTGCCAGCAGCTTAGCCGGAGAACAGACCGACTATGGCTACACCTTC. Translated: CASSLAGEQTDYGYTF. The chain has TRBV7-2 and TRBJ1-2; D is unclear. The ends were cut back, 0 bases at V and 3 bases at J, with 14 bases in the middle. CDR1 is SGHTA and CDR2 is FQGNSA in the germline V gene. The CDR3 covers 16 residues.

This clone was seen once. The rearrangement uses TRBV9 and TRBJ2-3; D may be TRBD2 (6 bases). Per the germline V gene, CDR1 is SGDLS and CDR2 is YYNGEE. The V end was cut by 0 bases, the J end by 5 bases, with 10 bases between. The CDR3 is 14 amino acids. CDR3 residues: CASSVDGSGDTQYF. Written as DNA, the CDR3 is TGTGCCAGCAGCGTAGACGGTAGCGGAGATACGCAGTATTTT. Together with reference TRBV9 and TRBJ2-3, the CDR3 gives the full variable domain: DSGVTQTPKHLITATGQRVTLRCSPRSGDLSVYWYQQSLDQGLQFLIQYYNGEERAKGNILERFSAQQFPDLHSELNLSSLELGDSALYFCASSVDGSGDTQYFGPGTRLTVL.

The V and J genes are TRBV6-1 and TRBJ1-5; no definite D call. CDR3 length: 13 amino acids. Germline loops: CDR1 MNHNS, CDR2 SASEGT. V was clipped by 2 bases and J by 7 bases, with 9 bases between them. In nucleotides, the CDR3 is TGTGCCAGCAGTGAACCCGGGTCCCAGCCCCAGCATTTT. It codes for CASSEPGSQPQHF.

The chain is built from TRBV19 and TRBJ2-2; D is uncertain. V dropped 4 bases and J dropped 1 base, with 13 bases sitting between them. The CDR3 is made up of 16 amino acids. CDR1 is LNHDA and CDR2 is SQIVND in the germline V gene (reference sequence). The CDR3 sequence is CASSTQRDENTGELFF. The CDR3 DNA is TGTGCCAGTAGTACTCAGCGCGATGAGAACACCGGGGAGCTGTTTTTT.

The rearrangement uses TRBV10-2 and TRBJ1-5, with D possibly TRBD1 on 6 matching bases. Germline CDR1 and CDR2: WSHSY and SAAADI. Trimming cost V 4 bases and J 6 bases, with 13 bases left between them. The CDR3 extends over 14 amino acids. CDR3 nucleotide sequence: TGCGCCAGCAGTGCAGGGGCGCGATTTCAGCCCCAGCATTTT. This sequence encodes CASSAGARFQPQHF.

This chain links TRBV2 with TRBJ1-2; D ambiguous. The V gene's germline CDR1 is SNHLY and CDR2 FYNNEI. V was trimmed by 1 base and J by 6 bases, leaving 9 bases between them. The CDR3 has 13 amino acids. This CDR3 reads CASSEGPADGYTF. The DNA of the CDR3 is TGTGCCAGCAGTGAAGGGCCCGCGGATGGCTACACCTTC.